This T cell receptor beta chain was identified during a study of blood T cell repertoires in COVID-19. Germline V CDR1 and CDR2: MNHEY, SVGAGI. This CDR3 comprises 13 residues. J was trimmed by 7 bases and V by 5 bases; bases with no gene match: 5. Libraries were prepared by immunoSEQ multiplex PCR; TCRdb keeps only in-frame clonotypes and omits some of them. The table records about 100,000 clones, 90% to 95% of them present only once. The J gene is TRBJ1-5, the V gene TRBV6-5; TRBD1 matches at 7 bases. This TCR was recovered from a man between 60 and 70 years old with acute or convalescent COVID-19. Sequenced material: peripheral blood. The DNA for the CDR3 is TGTGCCAGCAGTAAAACAGGGGACCAGCCCCAGCATTTT. Its protein product is CASSKTGDQPQHF.